This T cell receptor (beta chain) appears in the sequencing data of a study of blood T cell repertoires in COVID-19 (dated by TCRdb to 2018 to 2020). The study in broad terms: Samples covering the acute and convalescent phases of COVID-19 were provided by collaborators in the United States, Italy and Spain. The material from the prospective study consisted of cDNA or gDNA derived from T cells, B-cell-depleted T cells, or PBMCs. Deeply sampled blood TCRbeta repertoires from subjects exposed to, actively infected with, or recovered from COVID-19 were included in the dataset. The repertoires were released in a freely available public database intended as a resource for research on the immune response to SARS-CoV-2. The samples were drawn from the first 160 participants of the ongoing ImmuneRACE study and from 950 to 1,500 subjects provided by 6 global collaborators. Nearly every sample came with metadata listing a de-identified subject ID, COVID-19 status, age in years and sex. Where available, HLA class I and class II types were obtained from metadata supplied by the sample provider rather than from assay-based typing.

Collaborating institutions collected whole blood in K2EDTA tubes following their own protocols. For TCRbeta analysis, collaborator samples were shipped as frozen whole blood, as isolated PBMCs, or as DNA extracted from either sample type. Turning to this clone: What antigen it recognizes has not been identified. Base qualities are not at hand, and no much larger clone is one base apart.

From the cysteine through the phenylalanine, the CDR3 covers 15 amino acids. Of all the DNA, just the CDR3 is kept, 45 bases in frame from base 1. Relative to germline, V is missing 3 bases and J is missing 3 bases, with 2 bases of the junction outside any gene match. According to the germline V gene, CDR1 reads SGHRS and CDR2 reads YFSETQ. What the study reported, not specific to this receptor: Clinical and demographic metadata were provided uncurated, with the amount varying by source and participant.

TCRbeta CDR3 regions were amplified from genomic DNA using the immunoSEQ Assay, a bias-controlled multiplex PCR. As for how the authors treated the data: Within the assay, amplification of reference gene primers was used to estimate how many nucleated cells each sample contained. To quantify the absolute abundance of each unique TCRbeta CDR3 rearrangement, sequence reads were collapsed and filtered. For each sample, productive Simpson clonality was calculated as the square root of Simpson's diversity index across productive rearrangements. As stored in TCRdb, this immuneACCESS dataset retains in-frame rearrangements with V and J assigned. A fraction of the clones does not appear; measured against another copy, unresolved V genes explain less than half of the discrepancy, and the remainder lacks a known reason. That table is the source of V, J and clone size, and D and trimming were worked out from the DNA. The sample yields some 28,000 clones; roughly 85% were counted once. 9.3% of the sample lies in the top ten.

The sample taken for sequencing was peripheral blood. The clonotype comes from a human donor in a cohort sampled during active COVID-19. The V and J genes are TRBV5-1 and TRBJ1-4; TRBD1 matches 10 bases in the middle. The CDR3 is CASSSGQGANEKLFF. The nucleotide sequence is given as TGCGCCAGCAGCTCCGGACAGGGGGCTAATGAAAAACTGTTTTTT.